The present T cell receptor (beta chain) was sequenced within a study of blood T cell repertoires in COVID-19. Germline V CDR1 and CDR2: MNHEY, SVGEGT. The CDR3 totals 12 residues. V shed 6 bases and J 6 bases; nucleotides not matched to a gene: 4. Data came from immunoSEQ multiplex PCR; TCRdb stores just in-frame clones and leaves some out. The table has under 300,000 clones, roughly 80% seen once. This clonotype originated in a woman aged 18-35 years with acute or convalescent COVID-19. This chain uses TRBV6-2 or TRBV6-3 with TRBJ2-7; TRBD1 matches 8 bases. Input material: peripheral blood. As DNA, the CDR3 is TGTGCCAGCAGCCGAGACAGGGGCGAGCAGTACTTC. Translating gives CASSRDRGEQYF.